This T cell receptor (beta chain) comes out of a study of blood T cell repertoires in COVID-19. CDR3 length: 15 residues. Germline CDR1 is SEHNR and CDR2 is FQNEAQ (reference sequence). The V gene lost 6 bases and the J gene lost 2 bases, with 13 bases spanning the gap. Sequencing used immunoSEQ multiplex PCR; TCRdb keeps in-frame clones, though not all of them. Of under 300,000 clones in the sample, about 89% were seen once. Sample: PBMCs or T cells enriched from blood (not recorded which). The clonotype originates from a man aged 35-49 years who had recovered from COVID-19. The chain joins TRBV7-9 to TRBJ2-2, with D maybe TRBD2 (5 bases). CDR3 amino acids: CASSGLRINTGELFF. The CDR3 DNA reads TGTGCCAGCAGTGGACTGAGGATAAACACCGGGGAGCTGTTTTTT.